This entry is about one TCR beta chain. The target of this receptor is not known. No quality values exist for individual bases; no much larger clone is one base distant. The germline V end is reduced by 7 bases and the J end by 10 bases; junction bases left unmatched: 10. Spanning cysteine to phenylalanine, the CDR3 consists of 12 amino acids. Just CDR3 DNA is preserved here, 36 bases in frame from base 1. CDR1 and CDR2, per the germline V gene, are MNHNS and SASEGT. These data originate in a study of shared clonotypes between healthy human individuals (dated by TCRdb to about 2020). Regarding the research as a whole: Two women and three men aged 18 to 49 years were included in the cohort. For each donor, CD4 naive and CD4 memory were each run on three plates, CD8 naive on two plates, and CD8 memory on one plate. The study deeply sequenced blood TCR repertoires of several healthy adults to estimate repertoire size and the extent of clonotype sharing between individuals. To increase sequencing depth and limit assay-specific biases, different laboratories used diverse techniques to prepare libraries and sequence TCR repertoires. Per donor, leukapheresis produced somewhere between about 0.85 and 8.9 billion PBMCs.

The research as a whole found: Because the study included only a small number of donors, the genetic and exposure-history diversity represented was limited. Sharing across a handful of donors was observed for about 5% of naive CD4, over 3% of naive CD8, around 2.5% of memory CD4, and roughly 0.4% of memory CD8 clonotypes. Pairwise subsampling indicated that sequencing depth was expected to affect the degree of clonotype sharing among donors. Incomplete sequencing was indicated by rarefaction of sorted-subset datasets, despite the large sequencing depth. Clonotypes shared by all four sorted-subset donors showed higher generation probabilities than non-shared clonotypes. Larger estimated clonotype richness was generally found for naive subsets than for memory subsets. Sampling was limited to blood, and TCR repertoires in tissue likely differ from TCR repertoires in blood.

The donors were healthy, HIV-negative adults who had no recently reported acute infections or vaccinations. Only Caucasian adults living in Nashville, Tennessee, USA were represented among the donors. Magnetic negative selection was used to enrich CD4+ T cells, after which naive cells were positively selected on CD45RA and the negative fraction became the memory subset. After blood collection by leukapheresis, PBMCs were isolated using Ficoll-Histopaque density gradient centrifugation and then cryopreserved in the vapor phase of liquid nitrogen. Analytical flow cytometry was used to check the purity and quantity of every magnetically sorted T cell population. Each sorted fraction had its genomic DNA isolated and then quantified by UV absorbance on a Nanodrop 2000c. Using the deep immunoSEQ assay, TCR CDR3 regions were amplified from genomic DNA by multiplex PCR. For each cell subset, the extracted genomic DNA was distributed evenly across all wells of several immunoSEQ 96-well plates, and each plate served as one replicate. For sorted subsets, approximately 200 ng of genomic DNA, equivalent to some 33,000 T cell genomes, went into each replicate PCR. Purified libraries were quantified with a Qubit 3.0 fluorometer, sized on a Bioanalyzer 2100, and re-quantified with the KAPA Library Quantification kit. Every immunoSEQ 96-well plate was sequenced on a dedicated single-read 150-cycle Illumina NextSeq 550 flow cell. The authors' analysis ran thus. Because the immunoSEQ output held only junctional sequences and lacked quality scores, the filtering could not match the filtering applied to full-length reads. Sequences were annotated with PyIR, a Python wrapper for IgBLAST v1.9, using IMGT germline references to assign V/J genes and CDR3. Reads were removed for weak V/J assignments (E-value above 1e-6), missing CDR3, stop codons, out-of-frame junctions, or ambiguous translated residues. V3J clonotypes were defined by identical inferred V gene, J gene, and CDR3 amino acid sequence. To compute the percentage overlap between repertoires, the number of shared unique clonotypes was divided by the size of the smaller repertoire. RTK rarefaction, the Chao1 estimator, and Recon v2.1 estimates of unobserved clonotypes were used to assess repertoire richness. Generation probabilities for all TCRbeta clonotypes obtained by the gDNA method from several donors were computed using OLGA. Sourced from immuneACCESS, this table was stored by TCRdb with only in-frame sequences that have V and J called. A share of the clones is absent; for the studies checked, an unresolved V gene accounts for under half, and the remainder has no known explanation. V and J calls and clone size are as listed in that table; D and trimming were resolved from the DNA. Across this sample there are a few million clones, with 90% to 97% seen only once. Around 0.13% of the sample is taken by the ten largest.

The sample comprised naive CD4+ T cells sorted from blood. The sample's cell subset or site label, in plain terms: CD45RA+ positively selected. The chain links TRBV6-1 with TRBJ2-7; the central 7 bases match TRBD2. This TCR was recovered from a man aged 18 to 30 in good health. This receptor has the CDR3 CASIAAGDPQYF. The DNA reads as follows: TGTGCCAGCATCGCCGCGGGGGATCCTCAGTACTTC.